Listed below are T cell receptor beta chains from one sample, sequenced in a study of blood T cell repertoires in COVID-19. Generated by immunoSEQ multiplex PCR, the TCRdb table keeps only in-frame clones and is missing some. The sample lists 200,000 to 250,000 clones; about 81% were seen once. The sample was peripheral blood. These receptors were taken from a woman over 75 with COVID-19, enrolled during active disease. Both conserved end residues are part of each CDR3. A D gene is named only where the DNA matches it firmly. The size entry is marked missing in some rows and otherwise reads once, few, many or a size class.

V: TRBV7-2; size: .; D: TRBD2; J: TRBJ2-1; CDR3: CASSDLAGVYNEQFF; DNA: TGTGCCAGCAGCGACCTAGCGGGAGTCTACAATGAGCAGTTCTTC
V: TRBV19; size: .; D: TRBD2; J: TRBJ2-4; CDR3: CASSTGLAAGGQAKNIQYF; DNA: TGTGCCAGTAGTACGGGACTAGCGGCGGGGGGGCAAGCCAAAAACATTCAGTACTTC
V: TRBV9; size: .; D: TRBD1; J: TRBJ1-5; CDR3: CASSVGQGSNQPQHF; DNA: TGTGCCAGCAGCGTAGGACAGGGGAGCAATCAGCCCCAGCATTTT
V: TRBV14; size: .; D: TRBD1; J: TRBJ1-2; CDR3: CASSYRTGVLGYTF; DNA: TGTGCCAGCAGCTACAGGACAGGGGTCTTAGGCTACACCTTC
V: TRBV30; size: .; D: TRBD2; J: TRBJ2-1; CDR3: CAVSGGGSDEQFF; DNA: TGTGCTGTCTCCGGCGGGGGGTCAGATGAGCAGTTCTTC
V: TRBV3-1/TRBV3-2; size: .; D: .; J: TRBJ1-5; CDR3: CASSPGERQPQHF; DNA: TGTGCCAGCAGCCCAGGGGAACGGCAGCCCCAGCATTTT
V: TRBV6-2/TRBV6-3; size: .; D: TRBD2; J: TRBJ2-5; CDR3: CASSTPLAGVAETQYF; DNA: TGTGCCAGCAGTACCCCCCTAGCGGGGGTGGCAGAGACCCAGTACTTC
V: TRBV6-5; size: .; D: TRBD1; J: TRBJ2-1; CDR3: CASSYGRGPRNEQFF; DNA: TGTGCCAGCAGTTACGGCAGGGGGCCTCGTAATGAGCAGTTCTTC
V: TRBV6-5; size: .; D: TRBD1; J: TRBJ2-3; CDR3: CASKLQGIADTQYF; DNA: TGTGCCAGCAAGTTACAGGGGATCGCAGATACGCAGTATTTT
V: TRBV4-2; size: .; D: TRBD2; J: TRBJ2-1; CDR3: CASSHLSGTINEQFF; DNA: TGTGCCAGCAGCCACCTTAGCGGGACCATCAATGAGCAGTTCTTC
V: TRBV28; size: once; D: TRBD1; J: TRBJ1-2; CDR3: CASSSYRGGDGYTF; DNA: TGTGCCAGCAGTTCTTACAGGGGTGGGGATGGCTACACCTTC
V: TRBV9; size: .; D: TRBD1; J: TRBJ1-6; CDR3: CASSAQDRGYNSPLHF; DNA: TGTGCCAGCAGCGCTCAGGACAGGGGGTATAATTCACCCCTCCACTTT
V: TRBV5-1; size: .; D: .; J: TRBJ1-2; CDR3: CASSLNQGTNYGYTF; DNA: TGCGCCAGCAGCTTGAACCAGGGCACTAACTATGGCTACACCTTC
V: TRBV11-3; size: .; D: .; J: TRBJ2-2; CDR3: CASSSKQAANTGELFF; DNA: TGTGCCAGCAGCTCCAAACAGGCGGCGAACACCGGGGAGCTGTTTTTT
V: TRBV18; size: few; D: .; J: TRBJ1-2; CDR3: CASSPPTETYGYTF; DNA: TGTGCCAGCTCACCCCCGACAGAAACCTATGGCTACACCTTC
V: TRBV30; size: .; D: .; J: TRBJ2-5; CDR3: CAWNRVSGLETQYF; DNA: TGTGCCTGGAATCGAGTTTCCGGACTAGAGACCCAGTACTTC
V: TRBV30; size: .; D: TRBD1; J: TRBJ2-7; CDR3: CAWSRQGASYEQYF; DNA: TGTGCCTGGAGTAGGCAGGGGGCCTCCTACGAGCAGTACTTC
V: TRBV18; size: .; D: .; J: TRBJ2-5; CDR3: CASSPLGQGLGQETQYF; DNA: TGTGCCAGCTCACCATTAGGACAAGGGCTTGGGCAAGAGACCCAGTACTTC
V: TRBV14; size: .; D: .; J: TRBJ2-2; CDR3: CASSQVRSIYTGELFF; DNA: TGTGCCAGCAGCCAAGTAAGGAGTATCTACACCGGGGAGCTGTTTTTT
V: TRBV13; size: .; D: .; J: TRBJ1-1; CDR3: CASSRQYSEAFF; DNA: TGTGCCAGCAGTCGACAATATTCTGAAGCTTTCTTT
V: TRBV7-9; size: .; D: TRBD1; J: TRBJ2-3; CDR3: CASSYRGDTQYF; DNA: TGTGCCAGCAGTTACAGGGGAGATACGCAGTATTTT